This T cell receptor (beta chain) derives from a study of CD8+CD57+ T cells in acquired aplastic anemia. Study in general: The sorted CD4+ and CD8+ cells yielded an average around 3.2 ug of DNA. Regarding the study as a whole: Patients and controls turned out to have more than 25 CD8+ CDR3 sequences in common.

The ends were cut back, 4 bases at V and 10 bases at J, with 16 bases in the middle. CDR3 size: 13 residues. Germline values: CDR1 SNHLY, CDR2 FYNNEI. This clonotype was recorded at least ten times. The antigen is not known. By flow cytometry, patients selected for sequencing had shown an expansion of CD8+CD57+ cells. Each patient had severe acquired aplastic anemia. Genomic DNA constituted the template upon which TCR beta VDJ and CDR3 profiling was performed. TCRdb itself ran the reads through MiXCR, one entry per CDR3 protein. Of fewer than 200,000 distinct CDR3 sequences listed, 48% are singletons. The chain carries TRBV2 and TRBJ1-2; no reliable D call. Sequenced: sorted CD4+, CD8+, or CD8+CD57+ T cells (not recorded which) from PBMCs. The receptor was derived from a human donor with aplastic anemia. In nucleotides, the CDR3 is TGTGCCAGCAGTGGCAGACCGTCCGAAGCCTACACCTTC. Its protein product is CASSGRPSEAYTF.